Described below is a single T cell receptor beta chain sequence and its context. Its target is not known. Diagnosis relied on clinical symptoms, serum thyroxine and TRAb, thyroid ultrasound and orbital computed tomography. The sample comes from a study of T cells in Graves' hyperthyroidism and ophthalmopathy. Points from the study as a whole: Through a model of 13 V-J features, ophthalmopathy was separated from stable hyperthyroidism. In the blood, most expanded thyroid clonotypes above 0.001 appeared as well. Ophthalmopathy was identified by the model a median about seven months ahead of onset.

Germline V gives CDR1 ENHRY, CDR2 SYGVKD. The CDR3 is 16 amino acids. With V trimmed by 6 bases and J by 0 bases, 10 bases remained unmatched. Amplified regions were TCR beta CDR3 sequences from RNA transcripts. The HTBI primer set served for first-round RT-PCR of the TCR CDR3. TCRdb used MiXCR to reprocess the multiplex PCR reads, holding one entry per CDR3 protein. Among roughly 500,000 distinct CDR3 sequences, around 43% were seen once, and the ten largest hold about 43%. Sequencing was performed on peripheral blood or thyroid tissue (not recorded which). The receptor was isolated from an adult woman with Graves' disease, either hyperthyroidism or ophthalmopathy (not recorded which). V and J are TRBV10-3 and TRBJ1-1; 7 bases fit TRBD1. CDR3 loop: CAISSDRVGMNTEAFF. The DNA for the CDR3 is TGTGCCATCAGCTCCGACAGGGTTGGGATGAACACTGAAGCTTTCTTT.